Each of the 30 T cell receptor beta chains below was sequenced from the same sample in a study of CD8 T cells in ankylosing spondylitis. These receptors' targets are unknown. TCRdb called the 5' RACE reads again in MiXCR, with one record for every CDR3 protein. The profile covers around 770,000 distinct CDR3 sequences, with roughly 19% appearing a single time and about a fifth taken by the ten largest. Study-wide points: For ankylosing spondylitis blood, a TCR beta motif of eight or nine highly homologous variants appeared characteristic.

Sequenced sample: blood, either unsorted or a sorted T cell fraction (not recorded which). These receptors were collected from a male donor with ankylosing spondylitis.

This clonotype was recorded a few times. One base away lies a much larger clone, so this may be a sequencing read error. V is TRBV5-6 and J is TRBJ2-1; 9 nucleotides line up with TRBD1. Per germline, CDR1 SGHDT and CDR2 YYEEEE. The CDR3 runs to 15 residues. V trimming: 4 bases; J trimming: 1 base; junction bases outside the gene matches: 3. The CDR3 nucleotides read TGTGCCAGCAGCCGCGGGACAGGGTCCTACAATGAGCAGTTCTTC. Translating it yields CASSRGTGSYNEQFF.

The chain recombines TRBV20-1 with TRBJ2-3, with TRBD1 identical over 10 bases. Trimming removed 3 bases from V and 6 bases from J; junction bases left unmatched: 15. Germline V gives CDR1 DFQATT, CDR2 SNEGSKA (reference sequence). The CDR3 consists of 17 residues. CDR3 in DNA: TGCAGTGCTAGTTCCCCATACTCAGACAGGGGGCATGATACGCAGTATTTT. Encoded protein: CSASSPYSDRGHDTQYF.

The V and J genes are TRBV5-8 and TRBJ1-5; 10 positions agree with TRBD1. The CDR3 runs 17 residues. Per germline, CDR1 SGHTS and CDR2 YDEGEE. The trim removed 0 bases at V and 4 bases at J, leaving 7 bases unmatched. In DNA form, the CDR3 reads TGTGCCAGCAGCTTGGCCCGGGACAGGGGAGGTAATCAGCCCCAGCATTTT. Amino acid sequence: CASSLARDRGGNQPQHF.

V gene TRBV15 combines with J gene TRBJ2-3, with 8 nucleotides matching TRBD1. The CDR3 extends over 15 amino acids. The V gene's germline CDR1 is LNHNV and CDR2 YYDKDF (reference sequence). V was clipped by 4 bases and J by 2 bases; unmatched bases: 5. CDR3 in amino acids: CATSNDRGYTDTQYF. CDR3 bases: TGTGCCACCAGCAACGACAGGGGATACACAGATACGCAGTATTTT. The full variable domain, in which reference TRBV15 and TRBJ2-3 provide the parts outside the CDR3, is DAMVIQNPRYQVTQFGKPVTLSCSQTLNHNVMYWYQQKSSQAPKLLFHYYDKDFNNEADTPDNFQSRRPNTSFCFLDIRSPGLGDTAMYLCATSNDRGYTDTQYFGPGTRLTVL.

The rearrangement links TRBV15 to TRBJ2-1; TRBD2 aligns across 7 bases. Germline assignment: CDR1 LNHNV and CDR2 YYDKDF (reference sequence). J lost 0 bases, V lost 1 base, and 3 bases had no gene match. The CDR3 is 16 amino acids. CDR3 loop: CATSRARGTSYNEQFF. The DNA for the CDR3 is TGTGCCACCAGCAGAGCGCGGGGGACCTCCTACAATGAGCAGTTCTTC.

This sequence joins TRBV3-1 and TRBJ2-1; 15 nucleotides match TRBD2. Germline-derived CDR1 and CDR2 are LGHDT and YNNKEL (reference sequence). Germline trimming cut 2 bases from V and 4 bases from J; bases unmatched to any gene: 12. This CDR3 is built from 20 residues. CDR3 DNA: TGTGCCAGCAGCCAACATATCGGACTAGCGGGAGGGGAATCTTACAATGAGCAGTTCTTC. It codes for CASSQHIGLAGGESYNEQFF.

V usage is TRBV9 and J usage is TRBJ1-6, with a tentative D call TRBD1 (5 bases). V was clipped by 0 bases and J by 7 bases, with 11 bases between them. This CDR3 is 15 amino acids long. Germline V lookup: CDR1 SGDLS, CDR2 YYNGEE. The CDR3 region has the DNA TGTGCCAGCAGCGTAGGCCCAGGGCCCAATTCACCCCTCCACTTT. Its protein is CASSVGPGPNSPLHF.

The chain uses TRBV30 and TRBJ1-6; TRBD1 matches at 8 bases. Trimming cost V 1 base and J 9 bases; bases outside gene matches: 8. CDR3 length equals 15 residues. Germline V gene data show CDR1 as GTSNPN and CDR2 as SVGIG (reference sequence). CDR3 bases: TGTGCCTGGAGTGCCAACAGGGGGGAGGCTTCACCCCTCCACTTT. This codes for CAWSANRGEASPLHF.

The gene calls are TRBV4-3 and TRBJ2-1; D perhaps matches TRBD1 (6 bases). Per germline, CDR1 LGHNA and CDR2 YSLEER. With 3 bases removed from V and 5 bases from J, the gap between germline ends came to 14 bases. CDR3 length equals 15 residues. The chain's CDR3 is CASSHGQRSHNEQFF. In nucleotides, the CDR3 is TGCGCCAGCAGCCATGGACAGAGGTCCCACAATGAGCAGTTCTTC.

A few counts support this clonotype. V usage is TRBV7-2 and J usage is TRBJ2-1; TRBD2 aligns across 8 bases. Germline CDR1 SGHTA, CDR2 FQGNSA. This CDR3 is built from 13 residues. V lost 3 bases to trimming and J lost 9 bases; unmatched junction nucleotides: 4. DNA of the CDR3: TGTGCCAGCAGCTTGGGACTAGTGGGTGAGCAGTTCTTC. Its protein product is CASSLGLVGEQFF.

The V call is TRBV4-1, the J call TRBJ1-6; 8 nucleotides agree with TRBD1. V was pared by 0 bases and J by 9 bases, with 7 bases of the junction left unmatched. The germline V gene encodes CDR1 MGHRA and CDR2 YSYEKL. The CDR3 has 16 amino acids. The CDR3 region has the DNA TGCGCCAGCAGCCAAGATCCAGGGGGCGGGGCTTCACCCCTCCACTTT. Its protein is CASSQDPGGGASPLHF.

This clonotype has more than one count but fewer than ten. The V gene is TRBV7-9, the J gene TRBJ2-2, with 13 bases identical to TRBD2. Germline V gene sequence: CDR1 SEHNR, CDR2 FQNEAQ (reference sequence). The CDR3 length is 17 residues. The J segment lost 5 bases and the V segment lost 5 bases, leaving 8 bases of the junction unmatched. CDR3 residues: CASSTRLAGGQTGELFF. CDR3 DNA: TGTGCCAGCAGCACCCGACTAGCGGGAGGTCAAACCGGGGAGCTGTTTTTT.

CDR3 sequence reads: CASSLATGQEYEQYF. CDR3 in DNA: TGTGCCAGCAGCCTGGCGACAGGGCAAGAGTACGAGCAGTACTTC. The gene calls are TRBV7-9 and TRBJ2-7; 7 bases match TRBD1. The junction had 11 bases not matched to a gene; V was cut back by 5 bases and J by 4 bases. The length of the CDR3 is 15 residues. Germline values: CDR1 SEHNR, CDR2 FQNEAQ (reference sequence).

The CDR3 sequence is CAIRGTGAVSTEAFF. The CDR3 DNA follows: TGTGCCATCAGAGGGACAGGGGCGGTGAGCACTGAAGCTTTCTTT. The chain recombines TRBV10-3 with TRBJ1-1; 10 bases fit TRBD1. CDR1 is ENHRY, CDR2 SYGVKD, per germline. Unmatched junction bases numbered 8, after V lost 6 bases and J lost 4 bases. The CDR3 runs 15 residues.

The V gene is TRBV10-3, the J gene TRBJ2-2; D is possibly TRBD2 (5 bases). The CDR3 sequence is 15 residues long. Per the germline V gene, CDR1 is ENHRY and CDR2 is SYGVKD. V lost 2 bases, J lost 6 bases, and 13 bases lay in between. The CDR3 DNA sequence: TGTGCCATCAGTGAGCGGGATGTCATGGCCGGGGAGCTGTTTTTT. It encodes CAISERDVMAGELFF.

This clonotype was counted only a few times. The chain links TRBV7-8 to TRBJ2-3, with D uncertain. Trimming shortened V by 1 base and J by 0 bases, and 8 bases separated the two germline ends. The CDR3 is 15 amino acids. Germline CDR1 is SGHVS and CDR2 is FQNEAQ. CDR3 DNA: TGTGCCAGCAGCTTAGGGTGGGGTAGCACAGATACGCAGTATTTT. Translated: CASSLGWGSTDTQYF.

CDR3 sequence: CSARDNPRDRGLWGNTIYF. For the CDR3, the DNA is TGCAGTGCTAGAGATAATCCCCGGGACAGGGGGCTATGGGGAAACACCATATATTTT. V usage is TRBV20-1 and J usage is TRBJ1-3; 12 bases match TRBD1. The V gene's germline CDR1 is DFQATT and CDR2 SNEGSKA (reference sequence). With V trimmed by 0 bases and J by 4 bases, 13 bases remained unmatched. The CDR3 is made up of 19 amino acids.

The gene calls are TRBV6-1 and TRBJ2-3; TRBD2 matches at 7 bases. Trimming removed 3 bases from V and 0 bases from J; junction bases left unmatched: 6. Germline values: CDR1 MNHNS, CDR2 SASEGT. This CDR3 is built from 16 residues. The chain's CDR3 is CASSEAGDESTDTQYF. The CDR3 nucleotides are TGTGCCAGCAGTGAGGCGGGGGACGAAAGCACAGATACGCAGTATTTT.

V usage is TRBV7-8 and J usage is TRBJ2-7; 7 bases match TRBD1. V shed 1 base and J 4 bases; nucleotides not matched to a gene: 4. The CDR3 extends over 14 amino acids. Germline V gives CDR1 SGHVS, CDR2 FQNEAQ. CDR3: CASSLGDSNYEQYF. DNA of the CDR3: TGTGCCAGCAGCTTAGGGGACAGTAATTACGAGCAGTACTTC.

The CDR3 region has the DNA TGTGCCAGCAGTGGACAGAGTGAAGCTTTCTTT. Encoded protein: CASSGQSEAFF. This chain joins TRBV27 and TRBJ1-1; D might be TRBD1 (6 bases). Germline V gene sequence: CDR1 MNHEY, CDR2 SMNVEV (reference sequence). CDR3 length: 11 residues. Trimming took off 5 bases at V and 7 bases at J, with 8 bases between the two ends.

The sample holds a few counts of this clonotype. The CDR3 nucleotides are TGTGCCAGCTCACCAACCGTAGGACAGGCCCAGCATTTT. Residues: CASSPTVGQAQHF. This rearrangement joins TRBV18 to TRBJ1-5; TRBD1 agrees at 7 bases. The CDR3 length is 13 residues. Germline lookup yields CDR1 KGHSH and CDR2 LQKENI. The V segment lost 2 bases and the J segment 11 bases; nucleotides outside the gene matches: 6.

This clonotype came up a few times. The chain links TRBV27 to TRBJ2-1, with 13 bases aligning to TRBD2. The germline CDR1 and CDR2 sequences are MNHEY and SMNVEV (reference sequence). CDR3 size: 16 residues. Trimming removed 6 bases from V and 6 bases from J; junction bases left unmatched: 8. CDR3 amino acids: CASSPIGTSGINEQFF. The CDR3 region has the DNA TGTGCCAGCAGCCCCATCGGGACTAGCGGGATCAATGAGCAGTTCTTC.

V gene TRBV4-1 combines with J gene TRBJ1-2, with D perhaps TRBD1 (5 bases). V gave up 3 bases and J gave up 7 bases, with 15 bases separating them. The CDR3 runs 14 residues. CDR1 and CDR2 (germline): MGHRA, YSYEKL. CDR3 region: CASSHAEDIGGYTF. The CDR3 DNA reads TGCGCCAGCAGCCACGCTGAGGACATCGGTGGCTACACCTTC.

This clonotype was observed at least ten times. DNA of the CDR3: TGTGCCAGCAGACCTCAGACAGCATTCAACACTGAAGCTTTCTTT. Translating it yields CASRPQTAFNTEAFF. The chain links TRBV28 to TRBJ1-1, with D perhaps matching TRBD1 (5 bases). Deletions cut 6 bases from V and 2 bases from J, with 16 bases between. The germline V gene encodes CDR1 MDHEN and CDR2 SYDVKM. The CDR3 is 15 residues long.

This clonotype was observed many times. CDR3: CASSLWDRATDTQYF. CDR3 nucleotides: TGCGCCAGCAGCTTGTGGGACAGGGCCACAGATACGCAGTATTTT. This chain links TRBV5-1 with TRBJ2-3, with 9 bases that match TRBD1. Per germline, CDR1 SGHRS and CDR2 YFSETQ. The CDR3 consists of 15 residues. Trimming at V came to 1 base and at J to 2 bases, leaving 2 bases not matched to a gene.

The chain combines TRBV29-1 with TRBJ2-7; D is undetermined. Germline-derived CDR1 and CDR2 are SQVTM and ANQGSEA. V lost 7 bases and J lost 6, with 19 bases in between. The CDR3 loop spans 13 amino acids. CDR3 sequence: CSAAHTRSTEQYF. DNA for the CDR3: TGCAGCGCCGCCCACACCCGTTCGACCGAGCAGTACTTC.

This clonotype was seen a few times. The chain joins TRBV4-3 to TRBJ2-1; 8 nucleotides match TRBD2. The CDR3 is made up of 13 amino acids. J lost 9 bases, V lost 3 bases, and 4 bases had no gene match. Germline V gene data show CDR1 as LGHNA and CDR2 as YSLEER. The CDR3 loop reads CASSQGLVLEQFF. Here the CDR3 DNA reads TGCGCCAGCAGCCAGGGACTAGTCCTTGAGCAGTTCTTC.

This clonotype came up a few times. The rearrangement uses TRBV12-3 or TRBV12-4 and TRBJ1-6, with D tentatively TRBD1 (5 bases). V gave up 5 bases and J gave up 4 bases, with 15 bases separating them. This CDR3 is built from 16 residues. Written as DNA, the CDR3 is TGTGCCAGCAGTATGGGGCCGACGGAATATAATTCACCCCTCCACTTT. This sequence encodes CASSMGPTEYNSPLHF.

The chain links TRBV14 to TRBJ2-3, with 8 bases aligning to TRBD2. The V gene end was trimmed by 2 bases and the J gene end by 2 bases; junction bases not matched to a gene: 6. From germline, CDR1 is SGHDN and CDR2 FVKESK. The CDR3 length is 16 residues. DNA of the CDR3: TGTGCCAGCAGCCAAAGTCCAGCGGGAGTCACAGATACGCAGTATTTT. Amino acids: CASSQSPAGVTDTQYF.

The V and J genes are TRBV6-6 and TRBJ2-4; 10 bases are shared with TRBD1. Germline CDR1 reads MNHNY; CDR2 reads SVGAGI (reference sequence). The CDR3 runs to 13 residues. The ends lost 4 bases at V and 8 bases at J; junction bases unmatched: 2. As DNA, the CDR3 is TGTGCCAGCAGTTCGGGGACAGGGGACATTCAGTACTTC. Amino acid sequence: CASSSGTGDIQYF.